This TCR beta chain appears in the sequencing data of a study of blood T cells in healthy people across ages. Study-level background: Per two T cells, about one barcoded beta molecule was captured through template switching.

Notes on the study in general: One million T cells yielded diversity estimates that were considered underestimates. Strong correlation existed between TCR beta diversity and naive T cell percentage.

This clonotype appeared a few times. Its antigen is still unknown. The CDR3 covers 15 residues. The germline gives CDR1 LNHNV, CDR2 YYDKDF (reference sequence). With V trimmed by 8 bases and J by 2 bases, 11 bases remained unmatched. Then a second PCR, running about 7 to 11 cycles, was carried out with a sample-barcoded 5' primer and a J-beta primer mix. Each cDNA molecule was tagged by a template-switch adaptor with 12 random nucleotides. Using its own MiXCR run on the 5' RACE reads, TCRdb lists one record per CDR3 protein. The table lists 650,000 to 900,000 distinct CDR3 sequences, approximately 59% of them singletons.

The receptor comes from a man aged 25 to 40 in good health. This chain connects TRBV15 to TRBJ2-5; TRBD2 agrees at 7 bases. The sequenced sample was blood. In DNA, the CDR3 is TGTGCCACCTCCCCTGGGGGAGGGAGACAAGAGACCCAGTACTTC. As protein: CATSPGGGRQETQYF.